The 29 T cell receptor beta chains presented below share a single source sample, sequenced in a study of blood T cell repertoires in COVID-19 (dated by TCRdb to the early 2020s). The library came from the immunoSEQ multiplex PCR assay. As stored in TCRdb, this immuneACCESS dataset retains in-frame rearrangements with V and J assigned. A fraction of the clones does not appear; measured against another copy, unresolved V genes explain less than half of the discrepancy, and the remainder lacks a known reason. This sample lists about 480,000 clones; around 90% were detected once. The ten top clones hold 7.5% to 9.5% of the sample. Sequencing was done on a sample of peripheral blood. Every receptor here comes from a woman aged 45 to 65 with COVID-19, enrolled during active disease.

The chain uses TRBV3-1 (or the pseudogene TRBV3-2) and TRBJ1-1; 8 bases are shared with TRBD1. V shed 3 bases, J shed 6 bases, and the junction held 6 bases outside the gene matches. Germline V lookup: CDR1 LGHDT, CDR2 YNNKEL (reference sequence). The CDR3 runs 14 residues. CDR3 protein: CASSQGDRSSEAFF. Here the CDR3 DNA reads TGTGCCAGCAGCCAGGGGGACAGGTCATCTGAAGCTTTCTTT.

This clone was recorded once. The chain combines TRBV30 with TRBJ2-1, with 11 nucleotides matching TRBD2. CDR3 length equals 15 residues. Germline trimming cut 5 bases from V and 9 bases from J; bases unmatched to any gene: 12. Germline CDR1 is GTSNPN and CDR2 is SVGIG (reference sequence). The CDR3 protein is CAWRRLAGTQGEQFF. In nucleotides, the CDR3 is TGTGCCTGGCGACGACTAGCGGGGACGCAGGGTGAGCAGTTCTTC.

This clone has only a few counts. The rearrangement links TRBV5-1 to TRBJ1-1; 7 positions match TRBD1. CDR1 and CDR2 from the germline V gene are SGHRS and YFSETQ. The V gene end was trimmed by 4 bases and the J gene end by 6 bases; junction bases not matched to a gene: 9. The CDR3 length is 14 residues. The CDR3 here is CASSGTDRPPEAFF. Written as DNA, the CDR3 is TGCGCCAGCAGCGGGACGGACAGGCCCCCTGAAGCTTTCTTT.

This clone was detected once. Here the CDR3 reads CASSARGGPGDTQYF. The CDR3 coding sequence is TGTGCCAGCAGCGCGCGGGGGGGCCCCGGAGATACGCAGTATTTT. The chain links TRBV11-3 to TRBJ2-3; TRBD2 agrees at 9 bases. The CDR3 is 15 amino acids. Looked up from germline, CDR1 is SGHNT and CDR2 is YENEEA. J lost 5 bases, V lost 5 bases, and 8 bases had no gene match.

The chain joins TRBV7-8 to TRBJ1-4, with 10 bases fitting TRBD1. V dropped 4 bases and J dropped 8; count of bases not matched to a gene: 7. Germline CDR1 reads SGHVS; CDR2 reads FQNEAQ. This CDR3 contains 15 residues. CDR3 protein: CASSSRTGGGEKLFF. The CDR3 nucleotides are TGTGCCAGCAGCTCACGGACAGGGGGAGGGGAAAAACTGTTTTTT.

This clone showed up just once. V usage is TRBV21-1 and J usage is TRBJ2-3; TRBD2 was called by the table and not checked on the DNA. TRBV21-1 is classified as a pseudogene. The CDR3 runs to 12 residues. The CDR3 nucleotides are TGTGCCAGCAGCAAAGGAGCAGATACGCAGTATTTT. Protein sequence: CASSKGADTQYF.

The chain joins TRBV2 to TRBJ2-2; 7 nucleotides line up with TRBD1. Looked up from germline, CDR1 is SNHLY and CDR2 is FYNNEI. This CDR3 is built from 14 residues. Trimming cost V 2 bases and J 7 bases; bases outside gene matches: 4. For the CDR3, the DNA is TGTGCCAGCAGTGAAAGGGGGCAGGGCGGGGAGCTGTTTTTT. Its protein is CASSERGQGGELFF.

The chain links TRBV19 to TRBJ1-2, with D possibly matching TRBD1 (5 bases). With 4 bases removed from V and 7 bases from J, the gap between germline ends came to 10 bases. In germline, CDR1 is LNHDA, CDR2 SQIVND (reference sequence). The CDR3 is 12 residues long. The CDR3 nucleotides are TGTGCCAGTAGTAGGGGCCCCGGTGGCTACACCTTC. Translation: CASSRGPGGYTF. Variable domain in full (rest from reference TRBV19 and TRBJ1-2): DGGITQSPKYLFRKEGQNVTLSCEQNLNHDAMYWYRQDPGQGLRLIYYSQIVNDFQKGDIAEGYSVSREKKESFPLTVTSAQKNPTAFYLCASSRGPGGYTFGSGTRLTVV.

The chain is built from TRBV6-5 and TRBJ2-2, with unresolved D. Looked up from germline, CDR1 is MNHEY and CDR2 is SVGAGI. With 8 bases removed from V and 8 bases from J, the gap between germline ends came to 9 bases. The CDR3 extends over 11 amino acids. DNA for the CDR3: TGTGCCAGCTTGGCGGCTGGGGAGCTGTTTTTT. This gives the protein CASLAAGELFF.

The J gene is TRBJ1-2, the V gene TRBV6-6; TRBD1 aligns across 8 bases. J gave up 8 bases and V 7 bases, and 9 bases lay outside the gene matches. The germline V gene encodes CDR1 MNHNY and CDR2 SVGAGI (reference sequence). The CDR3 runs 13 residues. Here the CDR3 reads CASIPGGARGYTF. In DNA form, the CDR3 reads TGTGCCAGCATCCCAGGGGGCGCGAGGGGCTACACCTTC.

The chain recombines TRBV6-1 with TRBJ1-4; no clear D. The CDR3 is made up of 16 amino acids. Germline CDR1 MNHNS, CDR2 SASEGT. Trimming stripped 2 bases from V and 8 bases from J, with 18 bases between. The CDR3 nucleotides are TGTGCCAGCAGTGAAACCCTGGGAGGGCTTGGCGAAAAACTGTTTTTT. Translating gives CASSETLGGLGEKLFF.

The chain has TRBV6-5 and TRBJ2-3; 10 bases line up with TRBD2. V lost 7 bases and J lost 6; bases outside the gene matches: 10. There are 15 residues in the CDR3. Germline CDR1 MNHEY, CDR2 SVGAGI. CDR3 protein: CASTRRSGGEDTQYF. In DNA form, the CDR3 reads TGTGCCAGCACCCGAAGGAGCGGGGGGGAGGATACGCAGTATTTT.

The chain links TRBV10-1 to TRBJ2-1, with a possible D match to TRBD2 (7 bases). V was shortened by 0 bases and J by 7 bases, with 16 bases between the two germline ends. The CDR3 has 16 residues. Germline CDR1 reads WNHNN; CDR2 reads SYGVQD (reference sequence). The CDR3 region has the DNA TGCGCCAGCAGTGAGTCTAGGAGGGGGGGCAAGAATGAGCAGTTCTTC. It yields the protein CASSESRRGGKNEQFF.

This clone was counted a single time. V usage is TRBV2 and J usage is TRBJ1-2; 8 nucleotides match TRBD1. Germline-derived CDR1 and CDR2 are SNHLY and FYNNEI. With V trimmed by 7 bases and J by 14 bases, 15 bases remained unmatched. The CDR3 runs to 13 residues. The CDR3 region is CASKGPGGGLGTF. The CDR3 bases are TGTGCCAGCAAGGGGCCAGGGGGCGGCCTGGGGACCTTC.

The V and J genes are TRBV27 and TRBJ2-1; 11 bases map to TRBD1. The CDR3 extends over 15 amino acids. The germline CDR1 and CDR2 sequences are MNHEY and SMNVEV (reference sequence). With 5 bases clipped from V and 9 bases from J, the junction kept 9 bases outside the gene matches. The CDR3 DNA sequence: TGTGCCAGCAGTCCAACCGGGACAGGGGGAACTGAGCAGTTCTTC. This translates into CASSPTGTGGTEQFF.

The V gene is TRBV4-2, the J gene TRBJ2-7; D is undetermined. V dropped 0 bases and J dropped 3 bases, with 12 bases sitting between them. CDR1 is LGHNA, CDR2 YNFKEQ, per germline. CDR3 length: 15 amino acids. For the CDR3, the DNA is TGTGCCAGCAGCCAAGACCCAGGTAATAACTACGAGCAGTACTTC. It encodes CASSQDPGNNYEQYF.

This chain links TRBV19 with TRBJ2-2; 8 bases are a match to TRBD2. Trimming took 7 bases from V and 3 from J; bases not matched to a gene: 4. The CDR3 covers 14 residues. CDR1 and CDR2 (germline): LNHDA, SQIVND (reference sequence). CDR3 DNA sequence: TGTGCCAGTAAGGAACTAGCGGACACCGGGGAGCTGTTTTTT. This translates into CASKELADTGELFF.

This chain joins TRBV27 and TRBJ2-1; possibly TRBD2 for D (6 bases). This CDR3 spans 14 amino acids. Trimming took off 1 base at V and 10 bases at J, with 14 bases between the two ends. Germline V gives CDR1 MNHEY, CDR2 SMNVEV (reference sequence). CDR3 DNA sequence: TGTGCCAGCAGTTTATGGGGGGAGTTCCGGGAGCAGTTCTTC. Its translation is CASSLWGEFREQFF.

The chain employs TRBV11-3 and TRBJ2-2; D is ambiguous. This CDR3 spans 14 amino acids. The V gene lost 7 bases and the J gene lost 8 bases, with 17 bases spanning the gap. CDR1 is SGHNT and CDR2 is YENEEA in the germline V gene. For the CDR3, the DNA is TGTGCCAGCACCACCCGCCCCGGTGATGGGGAGCTGTTTTTT. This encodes CASTTRPGDGELFF.

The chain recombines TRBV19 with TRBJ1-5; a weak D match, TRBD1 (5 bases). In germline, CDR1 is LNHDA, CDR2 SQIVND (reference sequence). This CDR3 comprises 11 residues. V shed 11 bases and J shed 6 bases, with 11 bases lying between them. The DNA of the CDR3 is TGTGCCTGTGGGGCCGGTCAGCCCCAGCATTTT. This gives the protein CACGAGQPQHF. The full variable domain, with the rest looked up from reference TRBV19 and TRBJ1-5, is DGGITQSPKYLFRKEGQNVTLSCEQNLNHDAMYWYRQDPGQGLRLIYYSQIVNDFQKGDIAEGYSVSREKKESFPLTVTSAQKNPTAFYLCACGAGQPQHFGDGTRLSIL.

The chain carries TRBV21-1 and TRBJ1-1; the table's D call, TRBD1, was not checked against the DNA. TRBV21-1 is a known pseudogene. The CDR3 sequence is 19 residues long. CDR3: CASSKKVWNRGRGNTEAFF. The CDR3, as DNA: TGTGCCAGCAGCAAAAAGGTGTGGAACAGGGGGCGCGGGAACACTGAAGCTTTCTTT.

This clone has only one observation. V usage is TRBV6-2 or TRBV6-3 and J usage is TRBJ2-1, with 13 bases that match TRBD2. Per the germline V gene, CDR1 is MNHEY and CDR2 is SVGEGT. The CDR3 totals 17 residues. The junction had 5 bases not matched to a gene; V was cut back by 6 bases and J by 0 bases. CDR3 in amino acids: CASSRGLAGSSYNEQFF. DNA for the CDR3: TGTGCCAGCAGCCGGGGACTAGCGGGGAGCTCCTACAATGAGCAGTTCTTC.

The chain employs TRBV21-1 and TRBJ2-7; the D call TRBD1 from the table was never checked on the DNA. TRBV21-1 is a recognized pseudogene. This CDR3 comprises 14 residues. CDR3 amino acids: CASSLGTPTREQYF. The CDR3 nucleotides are TGTGCCAGCAGCCTCGGGACACCGACGAGGGAGCAGTACTTC.

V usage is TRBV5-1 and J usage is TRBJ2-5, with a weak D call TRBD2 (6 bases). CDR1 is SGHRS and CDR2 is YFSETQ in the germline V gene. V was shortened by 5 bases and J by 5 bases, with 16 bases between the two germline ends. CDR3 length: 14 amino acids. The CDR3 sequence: CASSSGLVGETQYF. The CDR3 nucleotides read TGCGCCAGCAGTTCGGGACTCGTAGGGGAGACCCAGTACTTC.

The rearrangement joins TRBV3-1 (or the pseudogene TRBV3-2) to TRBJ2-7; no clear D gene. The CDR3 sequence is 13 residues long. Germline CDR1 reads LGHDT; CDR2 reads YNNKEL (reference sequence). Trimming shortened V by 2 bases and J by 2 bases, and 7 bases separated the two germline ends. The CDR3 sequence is CASSQHSPYEQYF. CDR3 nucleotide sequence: TGTGCCAGCAGCCAACACAGCCCCTACGAGCAGTACTTC.

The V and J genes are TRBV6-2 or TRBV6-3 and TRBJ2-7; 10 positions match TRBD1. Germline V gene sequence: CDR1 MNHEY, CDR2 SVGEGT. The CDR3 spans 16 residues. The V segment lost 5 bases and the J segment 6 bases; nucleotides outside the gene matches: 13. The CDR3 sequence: CASSGTSGTGVGEQYF. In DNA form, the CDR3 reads TGTGCCAGCAGTGGAACCTCCGGGACAGGGGTTGGCGAGCAGTACTTC.

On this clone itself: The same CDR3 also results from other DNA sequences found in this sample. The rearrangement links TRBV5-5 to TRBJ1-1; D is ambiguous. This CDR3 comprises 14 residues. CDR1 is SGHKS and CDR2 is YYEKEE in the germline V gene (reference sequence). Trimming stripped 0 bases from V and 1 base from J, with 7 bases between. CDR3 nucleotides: TGTGCCAGCAGCTTGGGCGGGAGGAACACTGAAGCTTTCTTT. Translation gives CASSLGGRNTEAFF.

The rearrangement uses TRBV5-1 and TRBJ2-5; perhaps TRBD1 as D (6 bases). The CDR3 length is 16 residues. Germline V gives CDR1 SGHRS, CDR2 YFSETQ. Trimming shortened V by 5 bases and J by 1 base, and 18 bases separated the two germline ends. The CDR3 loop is CASSPAGDEIQETQYF. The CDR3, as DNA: TGCGCCAGCAGTCCAGCAGGGGATGAGATCCAAGAGACCCAGTACTTC.

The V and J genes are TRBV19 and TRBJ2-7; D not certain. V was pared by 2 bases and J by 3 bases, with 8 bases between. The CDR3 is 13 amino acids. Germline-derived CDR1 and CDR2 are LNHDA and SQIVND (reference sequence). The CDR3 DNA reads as TGTGCCAGTAGTATACGGGTTAACTACGAGCAGTACTTC. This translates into CASSIRVNYEQYF. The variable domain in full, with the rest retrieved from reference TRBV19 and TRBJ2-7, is DGGITQSPKYLFRKEGQNVTLSCEQNLNHDAMYWYRQDPGQGLRLIYYSQIVNDFQKGDIAEGYSVSREKKESFPLTVTSAQKNPTAFYLCASSIRVNYEQYFGPGTRLTVT.